The sequence of this T cell receptor (beta chain) was determined in a study of cytomegalovirus exposure and HLA in healthy donors. Trimming shortened V by 3 bases and J by 5 bases, and 8 bases separated the two germline ends. Per the germline V gene, CDR1 is MDHEN and CDR2 is SYDVKM. CDR3 length equals 13 residues. PCR amplification relied on 60 Vbeta primers (plus 13 Jbeta primers). Using immunoSEQ multiplex PCR, the repertoire was profiled, and TCRdb retains in-frame clones only, with some absent. The record lists about 120,000 clones, of which the ten most abundant hold about 1.5%. Each donor's status was that of a healthy bone marrow donor. With respect to this clone: Antigen unknown.

Broader study findings: Researchers reported that a few CMV-associated chains were confirmed in vitro as CMV antigen-specific. As a later analysis revealed, the rate of TCR association differed by HLA locus, with DRB1 most and HLA-C fewest. Prior analysis indicated that the majority of TCR beta V segments exhibited productivity approximately 87% or approximately 30% of the time.

The rearrangement links TRBV28 to TRBJ1-3, with D perhaps TRBD1 (5 bases). The sample taken for sequencing was PBMCs. This receptor was taken from a woman aged 40 to 50 in good health and CMV-seropositive. The CDR3 DNA follows: TGTGCCAGCAGTTTTTCAGGGCGAAACACCATATATTTT. Protein sequence: CASSFSGRNTIYF.